The present entry profiles one TCR beta chain with its context. The table came from immunoSEQ multiplex PCR; TCRdb's copy has only in-frame clones and leaves some out. The sample consists of about 1.4 million clones, approximately 96% of them appearing once. The sample is drawn from a study of shared clonotypes between healthy human individuals. Germline V lookup: CDR1 LNHNV, CDR2 YYDKDF (reference sequence). The CDR3 runs to 12 residues. The V end lost 4 bases, the J end lost 7 bases, and 8 bases lay between the germline ends. The specimen sequenced was naive CD4+ T cells sorted from blood. The subset was: CD45RA+ positively selected. The rearrangement links TRBV15 to TRBJ2-1, with D perhaps TRBD2 (5 bases). This receptor was identified in a man in his thirties or forties in good health. The CDR3 reads CATSKSGNEQFF. The CDR3 coding sequence is TGTGCCACCAGCAAAAGCGGAAATGAGCAGTTCTTC.